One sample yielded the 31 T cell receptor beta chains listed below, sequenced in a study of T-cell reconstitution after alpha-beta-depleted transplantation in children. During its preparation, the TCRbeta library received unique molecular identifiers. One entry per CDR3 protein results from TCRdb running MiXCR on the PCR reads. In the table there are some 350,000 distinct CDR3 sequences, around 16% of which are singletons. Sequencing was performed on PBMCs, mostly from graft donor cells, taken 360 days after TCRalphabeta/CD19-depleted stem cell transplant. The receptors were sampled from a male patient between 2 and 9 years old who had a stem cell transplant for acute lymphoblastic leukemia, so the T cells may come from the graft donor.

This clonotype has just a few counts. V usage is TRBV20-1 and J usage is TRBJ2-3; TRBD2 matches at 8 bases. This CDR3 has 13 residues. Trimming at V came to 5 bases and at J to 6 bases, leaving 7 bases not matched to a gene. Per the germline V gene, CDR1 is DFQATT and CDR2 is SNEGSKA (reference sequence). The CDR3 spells CSAGRLAWDTQYF. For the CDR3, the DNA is TGCAGTGCTGGGCGACTAGCGTGGGATACGCAGTATTTT.

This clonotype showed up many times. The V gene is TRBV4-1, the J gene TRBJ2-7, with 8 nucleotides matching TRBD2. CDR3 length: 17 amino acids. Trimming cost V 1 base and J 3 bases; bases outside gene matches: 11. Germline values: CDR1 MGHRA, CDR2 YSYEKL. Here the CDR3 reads CASSQVPLAEFLYEQYF. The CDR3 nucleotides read TGCGCCAGCAGCCAAGTCCCACTAGCGGAGTTCCTCTACGAGCAGTACTTC.

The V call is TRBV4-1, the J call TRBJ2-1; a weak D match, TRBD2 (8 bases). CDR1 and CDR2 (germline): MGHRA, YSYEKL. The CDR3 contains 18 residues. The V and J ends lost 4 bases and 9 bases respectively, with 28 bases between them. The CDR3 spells CASSLSSLPSGGGIEQFF. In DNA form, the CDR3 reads TGCGCCAGCAGCCTATCCTCCCTACCTTCGGGAGGGGGCATTGAGCAGTTCTTC.

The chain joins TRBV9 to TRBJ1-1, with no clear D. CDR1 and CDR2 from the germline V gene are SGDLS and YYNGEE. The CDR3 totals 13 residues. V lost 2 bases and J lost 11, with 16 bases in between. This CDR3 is CASSVSLEGEAFF. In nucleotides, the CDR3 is TGTGCCAGCAGCGTCTCCCTCGAGGGTGAGGCTTTCTTT.

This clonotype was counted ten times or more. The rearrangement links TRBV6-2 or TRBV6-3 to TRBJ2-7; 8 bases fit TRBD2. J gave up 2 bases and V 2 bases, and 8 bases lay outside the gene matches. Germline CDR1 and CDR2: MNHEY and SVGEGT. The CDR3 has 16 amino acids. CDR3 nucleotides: TGTGCCAGCAGTTACGAAACGGGGGGGGCCACCTACGAGCAGTACTTC. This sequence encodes CASSYETGGATYEQYF.

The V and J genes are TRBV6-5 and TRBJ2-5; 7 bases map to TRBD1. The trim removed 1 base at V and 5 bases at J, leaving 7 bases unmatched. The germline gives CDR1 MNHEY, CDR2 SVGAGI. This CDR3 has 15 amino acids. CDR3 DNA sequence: TGTGCCAGCAGTTACTGGGACAGAGGATCGGAGACCCAGTACTTC. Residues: CASSYWDRGSETQYF.

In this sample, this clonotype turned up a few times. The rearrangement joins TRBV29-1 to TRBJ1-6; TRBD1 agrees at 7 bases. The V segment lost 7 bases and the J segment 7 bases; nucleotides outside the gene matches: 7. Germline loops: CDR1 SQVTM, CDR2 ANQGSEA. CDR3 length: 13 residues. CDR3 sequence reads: CSAKTGRNSPLHF. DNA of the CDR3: TGCAGCGCAAAGACAGGGAGAAATTCACCCCTCCACTTT.

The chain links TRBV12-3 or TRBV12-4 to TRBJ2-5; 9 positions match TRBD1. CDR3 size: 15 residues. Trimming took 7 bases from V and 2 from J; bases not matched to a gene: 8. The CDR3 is CASTTDDRGQETQYF. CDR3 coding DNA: TGTGCCAGCACCACCGACGACAGGGGGCAAGAGACCCAGTACTTC.

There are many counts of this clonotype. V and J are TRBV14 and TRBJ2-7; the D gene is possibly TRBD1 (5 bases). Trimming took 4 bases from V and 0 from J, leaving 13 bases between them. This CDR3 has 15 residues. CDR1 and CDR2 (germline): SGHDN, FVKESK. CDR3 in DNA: TGTGCCAGCAGCCCCCCGCAGGGATACTCCTACGAGCAGTACTTC. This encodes CASSPPQGYSYEQYF.

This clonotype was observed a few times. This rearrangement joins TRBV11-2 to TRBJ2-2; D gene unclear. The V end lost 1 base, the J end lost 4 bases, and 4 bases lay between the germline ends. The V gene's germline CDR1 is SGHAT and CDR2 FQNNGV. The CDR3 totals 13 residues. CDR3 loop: CASSLGLTGELFF. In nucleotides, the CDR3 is TGTGCCAGCAGCTTAGGCCTCACCGGGGAGCTGTTTTTT.

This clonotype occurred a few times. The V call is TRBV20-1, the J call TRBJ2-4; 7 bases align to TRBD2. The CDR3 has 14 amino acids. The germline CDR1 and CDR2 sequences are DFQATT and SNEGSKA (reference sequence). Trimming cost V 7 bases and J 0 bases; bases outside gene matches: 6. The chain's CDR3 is CSGVAGIAKNIQYF. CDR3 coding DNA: TGCAGTGGGGTAGCGGGCATAGCCAAAAACATTCAGTACTTC.

In nucleotides, the CDR3 is TGTGCCAGCAGCGGACCAGGGGGCGCGGGTTTCACTGAAGCTTTCTTT. Translation gives CASSGPGGAGFTEAFF. V and J are TRBV9 and TRBJ1-1, with TRBD1 matching over 8 bases. The germline V gene encodes CDR1 SGDLS and CDR2 YYNGEE. The length of the CDR3 is 16 residues. With 3 bases clipped from V and 4 bases from J, the junction kept 11 bases outside the gene matches.

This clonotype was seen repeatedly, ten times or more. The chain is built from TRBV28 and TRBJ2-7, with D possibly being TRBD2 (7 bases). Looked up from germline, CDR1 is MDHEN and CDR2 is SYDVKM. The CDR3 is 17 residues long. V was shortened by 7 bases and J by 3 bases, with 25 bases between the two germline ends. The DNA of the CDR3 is TGTGCCAGCACTCGGAGTTGGGCGGGGGCTTCAGACTACGAGCAGTACTTC. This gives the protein CASTRSWAGASDYEQYF.

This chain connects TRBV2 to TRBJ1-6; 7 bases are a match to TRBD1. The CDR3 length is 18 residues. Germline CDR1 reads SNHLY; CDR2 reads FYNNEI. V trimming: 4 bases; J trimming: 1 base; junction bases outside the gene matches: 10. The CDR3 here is CASSVETGLGSYNSPLHF. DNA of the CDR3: TGTGCCAGCAGTGTGGAGACAGGGTTGGGGTCCTATAATTCACCCCTCCACTTT.

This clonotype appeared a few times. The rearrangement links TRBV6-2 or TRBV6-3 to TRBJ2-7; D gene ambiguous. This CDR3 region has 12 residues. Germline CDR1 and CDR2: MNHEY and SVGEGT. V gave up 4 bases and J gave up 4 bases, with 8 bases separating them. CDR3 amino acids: CASSSRVYEQYF. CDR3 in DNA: TGTGCCAGCAGTTCGCGAGTTTACGAGCAGTACTTC.

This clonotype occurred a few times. The CDR3 coding sequence is TGTGCCTGGAGTGGGACAGGGCTTGGAGCCGGGGAGCTGTTTTTT. As protein: CAWSGTGLGAGELFF. This sequence joins TRBV30 and TRBJ2-2; TRBD1 matches at 8 bases. The CDR3 contains 15 residues. CDR1 and CDR2 (germline): GTSNPN, SVGIG (reference sequence). V gave up 1 base and J gave up 6 bases; unmatched junction bases: 7.

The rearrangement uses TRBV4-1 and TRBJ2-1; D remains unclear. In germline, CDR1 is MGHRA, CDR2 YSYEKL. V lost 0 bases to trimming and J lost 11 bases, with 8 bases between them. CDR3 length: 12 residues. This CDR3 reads CASSQDADKQFF. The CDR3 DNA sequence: TGCGCCAGCAGCCAAGATGCGGATAAGCAGTTCTTC.

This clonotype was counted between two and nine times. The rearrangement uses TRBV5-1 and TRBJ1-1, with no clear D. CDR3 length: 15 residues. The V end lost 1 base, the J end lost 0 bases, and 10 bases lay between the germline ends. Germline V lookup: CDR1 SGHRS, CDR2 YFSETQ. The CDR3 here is CASSLRADLNTEAFF. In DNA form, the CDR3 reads TGCGCCAGCAGCTTGAGGGCTGATCTGAACACTGAAGCTTTCTTT. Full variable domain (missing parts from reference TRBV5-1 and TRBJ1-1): KAGVTQTPRYLIKTRGQQVTLSCSPISGHRSVSWYQQTPGQGLQFLFEYFSETQRNKGNFPGRFSGRQFSNSRSEMNVSTLELGDSALYLCASSLRADLNTEAFFGQGTRLTVV.

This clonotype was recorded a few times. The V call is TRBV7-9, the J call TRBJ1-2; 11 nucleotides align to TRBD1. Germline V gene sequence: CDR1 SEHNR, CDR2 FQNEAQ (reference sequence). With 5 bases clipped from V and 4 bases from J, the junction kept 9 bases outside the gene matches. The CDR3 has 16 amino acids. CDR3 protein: CASSQRTGGLGYGYTF. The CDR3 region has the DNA TGTGCCAGCAGCCAACGGACAGGGGGCCTGGGCTATGGCTACACCTTC.

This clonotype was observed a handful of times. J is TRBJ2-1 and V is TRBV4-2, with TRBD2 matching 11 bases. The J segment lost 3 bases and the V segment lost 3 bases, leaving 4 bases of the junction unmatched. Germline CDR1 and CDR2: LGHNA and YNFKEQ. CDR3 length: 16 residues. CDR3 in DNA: TGTGCCAGCAGCCACCCCGGGACTAGCGGCTACAATGAGCAGTTCTTC. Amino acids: CASSHPGTSGYNEQFF.

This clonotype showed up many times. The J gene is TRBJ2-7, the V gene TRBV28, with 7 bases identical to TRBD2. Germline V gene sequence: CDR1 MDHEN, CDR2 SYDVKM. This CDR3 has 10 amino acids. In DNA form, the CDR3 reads TGTGCCAGCAGGGGAGGGGACGTGCAAGTC. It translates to CASRGGDVQV.

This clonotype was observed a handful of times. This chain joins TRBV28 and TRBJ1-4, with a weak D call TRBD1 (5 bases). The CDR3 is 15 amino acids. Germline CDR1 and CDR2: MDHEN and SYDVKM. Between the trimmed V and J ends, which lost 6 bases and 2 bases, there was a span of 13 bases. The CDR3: CASRPAGSTNEKLFF. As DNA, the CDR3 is TGTGCCAGCAGGCCCGCAGGGTCGACTAATGAAAAACTGTTTTTT.

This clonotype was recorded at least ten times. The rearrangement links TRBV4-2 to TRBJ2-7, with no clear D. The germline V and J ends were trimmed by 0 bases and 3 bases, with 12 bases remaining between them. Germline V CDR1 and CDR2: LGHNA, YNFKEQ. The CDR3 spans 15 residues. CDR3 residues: CASSQEARKDYEQYF. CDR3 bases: TGTGCCAGCAGCCAAGAAGCCAGAAAAGACTACGAGCAGTACTTC.

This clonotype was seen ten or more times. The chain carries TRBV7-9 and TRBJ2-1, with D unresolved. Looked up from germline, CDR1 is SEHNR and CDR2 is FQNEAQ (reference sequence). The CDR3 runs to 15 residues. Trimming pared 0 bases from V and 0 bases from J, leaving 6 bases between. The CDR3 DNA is TGTGCCAGCAGCTTAGCAACAAGCTCCTACAATGAGCAGTTCTTC. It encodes CASSLATSSYNEQFF.

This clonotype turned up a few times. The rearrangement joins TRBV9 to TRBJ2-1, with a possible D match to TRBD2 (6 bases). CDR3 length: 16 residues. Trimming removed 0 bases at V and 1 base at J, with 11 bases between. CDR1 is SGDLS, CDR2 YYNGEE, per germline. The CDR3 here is CASSVVGAGSYNEQFF. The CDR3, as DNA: TGTGCCAGCAGCGTAGTAGGGGCGGGATCCTACAATGAGCAGTTCTTC. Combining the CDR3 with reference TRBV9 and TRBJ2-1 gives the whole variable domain DSGVTQTPKHLITATGQRVTLRCSPRSGDLSVYWYQQSLDQGLQFLIQYYNGEERAKGNILERFSAQQFPDLHSELNLSSLELGDSALYFCASSVVGAGSYNEQFFGPGTRLTVL.

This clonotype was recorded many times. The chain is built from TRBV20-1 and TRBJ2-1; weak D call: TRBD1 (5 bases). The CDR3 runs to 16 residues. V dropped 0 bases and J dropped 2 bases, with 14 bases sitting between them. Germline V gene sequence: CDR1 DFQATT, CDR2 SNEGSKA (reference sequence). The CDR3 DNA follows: TGCAGTGCTAGAGATCCCGTGGGGCCCACCTACAATGAGCAGTTCTTC. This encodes CSARDPVGPTYNEQFF.

The CDR3 loop reads CAWSVPSPGTTSYNEQFF. In DNA form, the CDR3 reads TGTGCCTGGAGTGTACCTTCTCCCGGGACAACTTCCTACAATGAGCAGTTCTTC. The J gene is TRBJ2-1, the V gene TRBV30; a weak D match, TRBD1 (6 bases). CDR1 is GTSNPN and CDR2 is SVGIG in the germline V gene (reference sequence). The CDR3 has 18 residues. Trimming left V 0 bases short and J 1 base short, with 19 bases between.

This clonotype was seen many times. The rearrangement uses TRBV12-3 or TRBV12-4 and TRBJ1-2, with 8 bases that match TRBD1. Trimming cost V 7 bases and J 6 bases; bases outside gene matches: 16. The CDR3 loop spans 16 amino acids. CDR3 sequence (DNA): TGTGCCAGCAACCCCAGAGCGGCAGGGGGCTCTAATGGCTACACCTTC. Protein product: CASNPRAAGGSNGYTF.

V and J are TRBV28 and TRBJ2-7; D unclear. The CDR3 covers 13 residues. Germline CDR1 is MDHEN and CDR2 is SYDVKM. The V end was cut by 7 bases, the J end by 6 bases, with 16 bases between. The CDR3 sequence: CASTTALSSEQYF. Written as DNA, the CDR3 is TGTGCCAGCACTACTGCCCTATCGAGCGAGCAGTACTTC.

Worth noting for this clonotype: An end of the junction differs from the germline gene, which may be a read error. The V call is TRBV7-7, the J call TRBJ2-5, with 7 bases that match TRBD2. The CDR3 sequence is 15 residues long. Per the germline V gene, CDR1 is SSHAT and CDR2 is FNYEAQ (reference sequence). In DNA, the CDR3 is TGTGCTAGCACCCCGCTTGGGGGGGGCCAAGAGACCCAGTACTTC. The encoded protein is CASTPLGGGQETQYF.

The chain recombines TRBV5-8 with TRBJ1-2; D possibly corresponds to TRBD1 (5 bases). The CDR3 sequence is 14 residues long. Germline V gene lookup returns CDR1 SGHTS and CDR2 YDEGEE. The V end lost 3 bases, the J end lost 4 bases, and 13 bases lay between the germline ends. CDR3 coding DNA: TGTGCCAGCAGCTCCCAGGGCGTCCGCTATGGCTACACCTTC. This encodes CASSSQGVRYGYTF.